The 12 T cell receptor beta chains listed next were all sequenced from one sample in a study of tumor-infiltrating lymphocytes in glioblastoma multiforme. TCR beta libraries were built from RNA through three nested multiplex PCR rounds using modified ARM-PCR. TCRdb re-called the multiplex PCR reads with MiXCR, one entry per CDR3 protein. The table shows about 15,000 distinct CDR3 sequences, with roughly two thirds occurring only once. Sequenced sample: brain tumor tissue. Source of these receptors: a male donor with glioblastoma.

The chain combines TRBV6-6 with TRBJ2-7; 11 bases map to TRBD2. V lost 6 bases, J lost 0 bases, and 4 bases stayed unmatched. The germline CDR1 and CDR2 sequences are MNHNY and SVGAGI (reference sequence). CDR3 size: 15 residues. The CDR3 nucleotides are TGTGCCAGCAGATCTACTAGCGGGAGCTCCTACGAGCAGTACTTC. It encodes CASRSTSGSSYEQYF.

DNA for the CDR3: TGTGCCAGCAGCTTATTAGCGGGAGTTGAATACGAGCAGTACTTC. Amino acids: CASSLLAGVEYEQYF. The gene calls are TRBV7-9 and TRBJ2-7; TRBD2 matches 9 bases. CDR1 SEHNR and CDR2 FQNEAQ come from the germline V gene (reference sequence). This CDR3 comprises 15 residues. The junction had 6 bases not matched to a gene; V was cut back by 2 bases and J by 4 bases.

A remark on this clonotype: A read error may account for a junction end that differs from germline. The J gene is TRBJ2-1, the V gene TRBV29-1; D is ambiguous. CDR1 is SQVTM and CDR2 is ANQGSEA in the germline V gene. The CDR3 loop spans 13 amino acids. CDR3 coding DNA: TGCAGCCTTGAAGTACGACTGGACGGTGAGCAGTTCTTC. This encodes CSLEVRLDGEQFF.

Concerning this clonotype itself: The junction shows a germline mismatch at one end, possibly a read error. The chain links TRBV11-2 to TRBJ1-2, with 10 bases lining up with TRBD1. The CDR3 totals 15 residues. Looked up from germline, CDR1 is SGHAT and CDR2 is FQNNGV. CDR3: CVSRSGTGVGYGYTF. CDR3 nucleotides: TGTGTCAGCAGATCGGGGACAGGGGTCGGCTATGGCTACACCTTC.

This clonotype was picked up many times. V usage is TRBV28 and J usage is TRBJ2-7; 10 bases line up with TRBD1. Germline CDR1 reads MDHEN; CDR2 reads SYDVKM. V was pared by 4 bases and J by 5 bases, with 11 bases of the junction left unmatched. The CDR3 is 16 residues long. CDR3 nucleotide sequence: TGTGCCAGCAGTTCAACCGGGACAGGGGTGGACAACGAGCAGTACTTC. Protein product: CASSSTGTGVDNEQYF.

This clonotype was counted once. The chain couples TRBV11-3 to TRBJ2-1; tentative D call: TRBD2 (5 bases). The CDR3 is 11 residues long. Between the trimmed V and J ends, which lost 3 bases and 8 bases, there was a span of 5 bases. The germline V gene encodes CDR1 SGHNT and CDR2 YENEEA. In DNA, the CDR3 is TGTGCCAGCAGCTTGAGGGATGAGCAGTTCTTC. It is translated as CASSLRDEQFF.

This clonotype was seen a few times. This chain links TRBV5-5 with TRBJ1-1, with TRBD1 matching 7 bases. The germline gives CDR1 SGHKS, CDR2 YYEKEE (reference sequence). J gave up 11 bases and V 4 bases, and 8 bases lay outside the gene matches. The CDR3 is 12 residues long. Here the CDR3 reads CASSVGQVGAFF. In nucleotides, the CDR3 is TGTGCCAGCAGCGTAGGACAGGTTGGCGCTTTCTTT.

Of note for this clonotype: Compared with germline, one end of the junction differs, possibly owing to a read error. The chain recombines TRBV5-1 with TRBJ2-7; 7 nucleotides agree with TRBD2. In germline, CDR1 is SGHRS, CDR2 YFSETQ. This CDR3 region has 14 residues. The CDR3 coding sequence is TGCGCCAGAAGCTTGGTCAGGGAGGGCCACGAGCAATACTTC. It translates to CARSLVREGHEQYF. The whole variable domain, filled in from reference TRBV5-1 and TRBJ2-7, reads KAGVTQTPRYLIKTRGQQVTLSCSPISGHRSVSWYQQTPGQGLQFLFEYFSETQRNKGNFPGRFSGRQFSNSRSEMNVSTLELGDSALYLCARSLVREGHEQYFGPGTRLTVT.

In regard to this clonotype: One base away lies a much larger clone, so this may be a sequencing read error. The chain links TRBV12-3 or TRBV12-4 to TRBJ2-2; TRBD1 aligns across 9 bases. The CDR3 is made up of 16 amino acids. This CDR3 is CASSPGQGSNIGELFF. The CDR3 DNA reads TGTGCCAGCAGTCCGGGACAGGGATCGAACATCGGGGAGCTGTTTTTT.

This chain joins TRBV28 and TRBJ2-3; 9 bases match TRBD1. V shed 2 bases and J 3 bases; nucleotides not matched to a gene: 6. Germline CDR1 MDHEN, CDR2 SYDVKM. The CDR3 length is 16 residues. The CDR3 protein is CASSLPGTGLTDTQYF. CDR3 nucleotide sequence: TGTGCCAGCAGTTTACCCGGGACAGGGCTGACAGATACGCAGTATTTT.

About this clonotype itself: The junction differs from germline at one of its ends, possibly a read error. This chain links TRBV7-9 with TRBJ2-5, with D tentatively TRBD2 (6 bases). In germline, CDR1 is SEHNR, CDR2 FQNEAQ (reference sequence). The CDR3 consists of 15 residues. CDR3 in amino acids: CASSLPGGGRETLYF. CDR3 DNA: TGTGCCAGCAGCTTACCCGGGGGAGGTCGAGAGACCCTGTACTTC.

The chain combines TRBV4-2 with TRBJ2-2; D is uncertain. Germline V gene data show CDR1 as LGHNA and CDR2 as YNFKEQ. This CDR3 comprises 14 residues. V lost 0 bases to trimming and J lost 3 bases, with 5 bases between them. The CDR3 here is CASSQEYYTGELFF. CDR3 nucleotides: TGTGCCAGCAGCCAAGAGTACTACACCGGGGAGCTGTTTTTT.